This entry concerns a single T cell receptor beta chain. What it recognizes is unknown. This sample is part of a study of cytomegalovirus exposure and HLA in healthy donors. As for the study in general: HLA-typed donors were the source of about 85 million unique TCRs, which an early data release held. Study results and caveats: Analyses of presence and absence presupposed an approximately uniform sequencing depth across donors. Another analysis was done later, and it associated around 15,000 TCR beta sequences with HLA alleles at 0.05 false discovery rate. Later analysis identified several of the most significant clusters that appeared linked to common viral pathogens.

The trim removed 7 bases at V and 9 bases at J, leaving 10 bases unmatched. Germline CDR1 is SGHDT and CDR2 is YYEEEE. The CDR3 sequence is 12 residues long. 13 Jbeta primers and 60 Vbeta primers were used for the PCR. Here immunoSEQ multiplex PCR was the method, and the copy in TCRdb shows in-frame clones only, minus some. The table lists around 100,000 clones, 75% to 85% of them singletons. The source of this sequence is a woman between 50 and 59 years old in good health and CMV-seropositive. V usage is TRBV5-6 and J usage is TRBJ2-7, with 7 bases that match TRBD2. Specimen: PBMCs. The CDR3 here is CASSSRAGRQYF. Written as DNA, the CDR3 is TGTGCCAGCTCTTCCCGAGCGGGACGGCAGTACTTC.